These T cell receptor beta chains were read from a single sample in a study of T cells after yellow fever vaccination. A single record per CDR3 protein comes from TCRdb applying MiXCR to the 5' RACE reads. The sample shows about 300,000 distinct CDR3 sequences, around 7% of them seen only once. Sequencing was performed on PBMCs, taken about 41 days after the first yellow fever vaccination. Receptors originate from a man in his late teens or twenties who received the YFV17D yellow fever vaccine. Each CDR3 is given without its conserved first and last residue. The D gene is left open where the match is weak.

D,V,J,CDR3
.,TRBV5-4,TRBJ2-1,ASSPGPHNEQF
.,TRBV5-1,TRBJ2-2,ASSLRSSNTGELF
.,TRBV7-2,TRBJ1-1,ASSFSGMYTEAF
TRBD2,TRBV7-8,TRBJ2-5,ASSPVGGEWETQY
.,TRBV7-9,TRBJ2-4,ASSLRAPRNIQY
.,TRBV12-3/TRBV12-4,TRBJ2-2,ASRRTGELF
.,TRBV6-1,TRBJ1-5,ATSGSQSLQPQH
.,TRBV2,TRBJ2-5,ASSDGTRDGKTQY
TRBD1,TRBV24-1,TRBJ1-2,ATSDPGQSQYGYT
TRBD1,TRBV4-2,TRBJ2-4,ASSQGQGAFNIQY
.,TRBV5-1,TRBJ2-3,ASSFETGRTDTQY
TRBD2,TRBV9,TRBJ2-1,ASSPVIAGDEQF
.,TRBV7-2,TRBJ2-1,ASSLVGDSEQF
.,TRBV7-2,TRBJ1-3,ASSLTPGVNTIY
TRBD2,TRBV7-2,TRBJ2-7,ASSLASGGPLYEQY
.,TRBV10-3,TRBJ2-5,AISVERVETQY
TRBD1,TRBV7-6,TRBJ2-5,ASRPRGQETQY
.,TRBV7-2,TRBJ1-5,ASSMGGGFQPQH
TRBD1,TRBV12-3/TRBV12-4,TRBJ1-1,ASSLRGPAF
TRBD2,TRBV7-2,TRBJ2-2,ASTPLASTPGELF
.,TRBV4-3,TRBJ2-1,ASSQAGGIGYNEQF
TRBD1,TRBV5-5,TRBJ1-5,ASSLTRGTHQPQH
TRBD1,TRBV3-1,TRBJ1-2,ASSYRGEYGYT
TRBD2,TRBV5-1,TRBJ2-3,ASSLVGTRIKDTQY
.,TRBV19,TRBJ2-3,ASSIGPTKAGTDTQY
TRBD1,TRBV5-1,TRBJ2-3,ASSAGDSINTQY
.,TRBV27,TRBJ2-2,ASSPWYREDGELF
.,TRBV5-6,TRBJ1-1,ASSWTVTEAF
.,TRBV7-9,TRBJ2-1,ASSPRTAYNEQF
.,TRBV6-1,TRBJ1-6,ASSPGVDSPLH
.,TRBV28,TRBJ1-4,ATWGAGEKLF
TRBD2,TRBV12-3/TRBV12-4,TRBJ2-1,ASSSSLAGDPNEQF
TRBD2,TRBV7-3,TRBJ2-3,ASSPRTSLDTQY
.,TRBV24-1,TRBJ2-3,ATGGRVTDTQY
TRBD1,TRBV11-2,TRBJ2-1,ASSLDALEVSPTGGEYNEQF
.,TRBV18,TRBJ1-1,ASSPPGPGVYFFVGEAF
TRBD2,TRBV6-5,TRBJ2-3,ASSYSGLAGGDTQY
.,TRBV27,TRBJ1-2,ASSLGSGFGGYT
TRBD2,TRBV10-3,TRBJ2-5,ATAGLILGETQY
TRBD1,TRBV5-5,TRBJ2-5,ASNRQGWETQY
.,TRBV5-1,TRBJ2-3,ASSLSGEDTQY
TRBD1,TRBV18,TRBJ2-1,ASSPQWTGSNEQF
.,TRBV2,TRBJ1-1,ASGGAEAF
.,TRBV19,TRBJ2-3,ASSPDTGQVNTDTQY
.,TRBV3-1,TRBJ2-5,ASSHPGPRTQY
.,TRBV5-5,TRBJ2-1,ASSSATGQGRYEQF
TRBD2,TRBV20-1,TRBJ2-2,SARDRLAGSSRELF
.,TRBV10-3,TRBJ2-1,AISEETGPYNEQF
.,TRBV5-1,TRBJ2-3,ASSDPGRGSTDTQY
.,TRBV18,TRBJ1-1,ASSPPWGEGTEAF
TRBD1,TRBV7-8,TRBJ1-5,ASSSDRANQPQH
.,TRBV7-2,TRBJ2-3,ASSFRGPGATDTQY
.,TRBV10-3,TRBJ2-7,AISEGGATSRYEQY
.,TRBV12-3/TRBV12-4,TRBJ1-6,ASRVSSYNSPLH
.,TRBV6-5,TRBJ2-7,ASSYSGAEGSEQY
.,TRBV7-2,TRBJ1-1,ASSPSLARLEAF
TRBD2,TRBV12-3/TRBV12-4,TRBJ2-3,ASKGLAGMTDTQY
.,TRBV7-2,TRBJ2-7,ASSARDRSYEQY